The T cell receptor (beta chain) described here comes from a study of T cells in Graves' hyperthyroidism and ophthalmopathy. Patients with uncontrolled infections, other autoimmune diseases, pregnancy or lactation were excluded. Drawn at first hyperthyroidism diagnosis, the blood sample preceded any ophthalmopathy symptoms. The investigators amplified TCR beta CDR3 regions from RNA transcripts. The TCR CDR3 was amplified in a first-round RT-PCR using the HTBI primer set. Using its own MiXCR run on the multiplex PCR reads, TCRdb lists one record per CDR3 protein. In the table there are approximately 400,000 distinct CDR3 sequences, less than 15% of which are singletons. This clonotype was recorded many times. Germline V gene sequence: CDR1 LGHNT, CDR2 FRNRAP. CDR3 size: 14 residues. V was clipped by 2 bases and J by 3 bases, with 10 bases between them.

The J gene is TRBJ1-2, the V gene TRBV12-5; no reliable D call. The sequenced material came from blood. The receptor was isolated from a man aged 25-45 years with Graves' hyperthyroidism that later progressed to Graves' ophthalmopathy. As DNA, the CDR3 is TGTGCTAGTGGTTTGCAACAGCCTTACTATGGCTACACCTTC. Translated: CASGLQQPYYGYTF.